Presented here are 21 T cell receptor beta chains from one specimen sequenced in a study of graft-versus-host responses after intestinal transplantation. Libraries were prepared by immunoSEQ multiplex PCR; TCRdb keeps only in-frame clonotypes and omits some of them. This table has 120,000 or so clones, 93% appearing once. For these receptors, no antigen is known. Here the sequenced sample was unstimulated CD8+ T cells sorted from spleen or lymph node cells, taken before intestinal transplant. These receptors came from a human donor who received an intestinal transplant.

J is TRBJ2-7 and V is TRBV5-1; 12 bases fit TRBD2. This CDR3 contains 17 residues. The ends lost 0 bases at V and 1 base at J; junction bases unmatched: 5. The germline gives CDR1 SGHRS, CDR2 YFSETQ. In DNA form, the CDR3 reads TGCGCCAGCAGCTTGGGGCCTAGCGGGAGGGGTTCCTACGAGCAGTACTTC. Translating gives CASSLGPSGRGSYEQYF.

The chain is built from TRBV6-5 and TRBJ1-1, with 11 bases matching TRBD1. The germline V gene has CDR1 MNHEY and CDR2 SVGAGI. CDR3 length: 14 amino acids. J lost 7 bases, V lost 2 bases, and 3 bases had no gene match. CDR3 residues: CASSYGQGAFEAFF. The CDR3 nucleotides are TGTGCCAGCAGTTACGGACAGGGGGCTTTTGAAGCTTTCTTT.

The genes are TRBV6-5 and TRBJ2-1; 10 nucleotides line up with TRBD2. V was clipped by 3 bases and J by 7 bases; unmatched bases: 6. Germline-derived CDR1 and CDR2 are MNHEY and SVGAGI. CDR3 length equals 15 residues. The CDR3: CASSYLASGRNEQFF. CDR3 in DNA: TGTGCCAGCAGTTATTTGGCTAGCGGGAGAAATGAGCAGTTCTTC.

This chain links TRBV5-1 with TRBJ2-5; possibly TRBD1 or TRBD2 for D (7 bases each). Germline CDR1 is SGHRS and CDR2 is YFSETQ. The CDR3 covers 15 residues. Trimming cost V 2 bases and J 2 bases, with 13 bases left between them. CDR3 nucleotides: TGCGCCAGCAGCTTCCCAGGGGGAGGGCAAGAGACCCAGTACTTC. It yields the protein CASSFPGGGQETQYF. The full variable domain, rest sourced from reference TRBV5-1 and TRBJ2-5, is KAGVTQTPRYLIKTRGQQVTLSCSPISGHRSVSWYQQTPGQGLQFLFEYFSETQRNKGNFPGRFSGRQFSNSRSEMNVSTLELGDSALYLCASSFPGGGQETQYFGPGTRLLVL.

This rearrangement joins TRBV30 to TRBJ2-7; 7 bases line up with TRBD1. CDR3 length: 15 amino acids. The germline gives CDR1 GTSNPN, CDR2 SVGIG (reference sequence). The ends lost 1 base at V and 3 bases at J; junction bases unmatched: 9. DNA of the CDR3: TGTGCCTGGAGTGCCCAGACAGGGCCAAACTACGAGCAGTACTTC. Translated: CAWSAQTGPNYEQYF.

V and J are TRBV7-9 and TRBJ2-1; 9 nucleotides agree with TRBD1. Germline CDR1 is SEHNR and CDR2 is FQNEAQ (reference sequence). Trimming took 6 bases from V and 2 from J; bases not matched to a gene: 8. The CDR3 runs to 16 residues. For the CDR3, the DNA is TGTGCCAGCAGAACGACAGGGGGAAGCGCCTACAATGAGCAGTTCTTC. The encoded protein is CASRTTGGSAYNEQFF.

The chain is built from TRBV27 and TRBJ2-4; 7 nucleotides agree with TRBD2. The CDR3 extends over 18 amino acids. Germline values: CDR1 MNHEY, CDR2 SMNVEV (reference sequence). Unmatched junction bases numbered 15, after V lost 2 bases and J lost 5 bases. CDR3 sequence: CASSLSLRPLGGENIQYF. CDR3 nucleotide sequence: TGTGCCAGCAGTTTAAGTCTTAGGCCTTTGGGGGGGGAAAACATTCAGTACTTC.

The chain links TRBV29-1 to TRBJ2-1; a weak D match, TRBD2 (6 bases). Deletions cut 6 bases from V and 7 bases from J, with 16 bases between. This CDR3 is 13 amino acids long. Germline values: CDR1 SQVTM, CDR2 ANQGSEA. The CDR3 DNA reads TGCAGCGTCGTAACGGGAGTTGAGAATGAGCAGTTCTTC. This encodes CSVVTGVENEQFF.

The chain carries TRBV7-9 and TRBJ2-1; possibly TRBD1 or TRBD2 for D (5 bases each). In germline, CDR1 is SEHNR, CDR2 FQNEAQ (reference sequence). The CDR3 totals 15 residues. Deletions cut 1 base from V and 6 bases from J, with 13 bases between. CDR3 protein: CASSLVRDPGNEQFF. The CDR3 DNA sequence: TGTGCCAGCAGCTTAGTCCGGGACCCGGGCAATGAGCAGTTCTTC.

V and J are TRBV4-2 and TRBJ2-2; 9 bases map to TRBD1. CDR3 size: 16 residues. With V trimmed by 4 bases and J by 5 bases, 8 bases remained unmatched. Per the germline V gene, CDR1 is LGHNA and CDR2 is YNFKEQ. The CDR3 loop is CASSRKGGQGTGELFF. The DNA of the CDR3 is TGTGCCAGCAGCCGGAAGGGGGGACAGGGTACCGGGGAGCTGTTTTTT.

The rearrangement links TRBV4-1 to TRBJ2-7; the D gene is possibly TRBD1 (5 bases). V was trimmed by 4 bases and J by 0 bases, leaving 10 bases between them. This CDR3 contains 14 residues. Germline CDR1 MGHRA, CDR2 YSYEKL. The CDR3 nucleotides are TGCGCCAGCAGCCCCAGGGATCCCTCCTACGAGCAGTACTTC. It encodes CASSPRDPSYEQYF.

The CDR3 region has the DNA TGTGCCAGCAGCTCCCGCCCGGGACCGACAGACAATGAGCAGTTCTTC. Translating gives CASSSRPGPTDNEQFF. The gene calls are TRBV13 and TRBJ2-1; D is perhaps TRBD1 or TRBD2 (5 bases each). From germline, CDR1 is PRHDT and CDR2 FYEKMQ (reference sequence). Trimming removed 4 bases at V and 5 bases at J, with 18 bases between. The CDR3 is made up of 16 amino acids.

The chain couples TRBV27 to TRBJ2-5; maybe TRBD2 (6 bases). Germline V gives CDR1 MNHEY, CDR2 SMNVEV (reference sequence). Trimming stripped 6 bases from V and 4 bases from J, with 18 bases between. This CDR3 comprises 15 residues. The CDR3 loop is CASRGLAGRGETQYF. In DNA, the CDR3 is TGTGCCAGCAGGGGGTTGGCGGGGAGAGGAGAGACCCAGTACTTC.

There are a few counts of this clone. The DNA of the CDR3 is TGTGCCACCAGCAGAGATCTTCAACAGCTATACAATGAGCAGTTCTTC. It specifies CATSRDLQQLYNEQFF. The rearrangement joins TRBV15 to TRBJ2-1; D gene unclear. Looked up from germline, CDR1 is LNHNV and CDR2 is YYDKDF (reference sequence). This CDR3 is 16 amino acids long. V was shortened by 0 bases and J by 4 bases, with 13 bases between the two germline ends.

The count of this clone is one. The chain uses TRBV6-5 and TRBJ1-3; D unclear. V was clipped by 0 bases and J by 0 bases, with 9 bases between them. CDR3 length equals 16 residues. Germline V gene data show CDR1 as MNHEY and CDR2 as SVGAGI. The CDR3 nucleotides are TGTGCCAGCAGTTACTCGCCCAGCAGCTCTGGAAACACCATATATTTT. Amino acids: CASSYSPSSSGNTIYF.

This chain connects TRBV6-1 to TRBJ2-7; 8 bases line up with TRBD2. The ends lost 7 bases at V and 0 bases at J; junction bases unmatched: 8. CDR1 is MNHNS and CDR2 is SASEGT in the germline V gene. CDR3 length: 15 residues. The CDR3 loop is CASKILADRSYEQYF. DNA for the CDR3: TGTGCCAGCAAAATACTAGCGGACCGCTCCTACGAGCAGTACTTC.

V gene TRBV4-2 combines with J gene TRBJ2-1; TRBD2 matches at 7 bases. The CDR3 runs 16 residues. Germline V gene lookup returns CDR1 LGHNA and CDR2 YNFKEQ. With V trimmed by 0 bases and J by 3 bases, 5 bases remained unmatched. The CDR3 is CASSQDGWTSYNEQFF. CDR3 DNA sequence: TGTGCCAGCAGCCAAGATGGCTGGACTAGCTACAATGAGCAGTTCTTC.

The chain is built from TRBV7-8 and TRBJ1-2; TRBD1 agrees at 7 bases. CDR1 and CDR2 from the germline V gene are SGHVS and FQNEAQ. There are 13 residues in the CDR3. V lost 3 bases to trimming and J lost 6 bases; unmatched junction nucleotides: 4. CDR3 coding DNA: TGTGCCAGCAGCTTCCGACAGGGAGATGGCTACACCTTC. Its protein is CASSFRQGDGYTF.

V gene TRBV19 combines with J gene TRBJ2-7; the match to TRBD2 covers 7 bases. The CDR3 extends over 16 amino acids. V lost 5 bases, J lost 1 base, and 11 bases stayed unmatched. Germline lookup yields CDR1 LNHDA and CDR2 SQIVND (reference sequence). Here the CDR3 DNA reads TGTGCCAGTAGTCTTGGCGCGGGAGTATTTTCCTACGAGCAGTACTTC. It translates to CASSLGAGVFSYEQYF.

The chain links TRBV5-6 to TRBJ2-7; D is unclear. CDR3 size: 14 residues. The germline V gene encodes CDR1 SGHDT and CDR2 YYEEEE. V lost 4 bases, J lost 2 bases, and 13 bases lay in between. CDR3 DNA: TGTGCCAGCAGCCTGAGGTACATGGCCTACGAGCAGTACTTC. This gives the protein CASSLRYMAYEQYF.

This clone occurred once. This chain connects TRBV19 to TRBJ2-7; D is ambiguous. CDR1 and CDR2 from the germline V gene are LNHDA and SQIVND (reference sequence). V was cut by 3 bases and J by 4 bases, with 13 bases left in between. This CDR3 contains 14 residues. This CDR3 reads CASSIDALRYEQYF. The CDR3 DNA follows: TGTGCCAGTAGTATCGACGCCCTCAGGTACGAGCAGTACTTC.